This T cell receptor (beta chain) was sequenced in a study of blood T cell repertoires in COVID-19. Overall study: Samples of COVID-19 (acute and convalescent) were obtained from the United States, Italy and Spain.

This CDR3 spans 13 amino acids. Trimming shortened V by 4 bases and J by 8 bases, and 17 bases separated the two germline ends. Germline CDR1 and CDR2: GTSNPN and SVGIG (reference sequence). Original processing methods: Nucleated cell number was recorded as an estimate derived from reference gene primer amplification. TCRdb keeps only in-frame clones here, not all; method: immunoSEQ multiplex PCR. V, J and clone size derive from that table, while D and trimming were established from the DNA sequence. The table shows 200,000 or so clones, with 88% occurring only once. V gene TRBV30 combines with J gene TRBJ1-1; D might be TRBD1 (6 bases). Sample: peripheral blood. The receptor was derived from a woman aged 35 to 49 who had recovered from COVID-19. The CDR3 protein is CAWTWGGAWEAFF. CDR3 coding DNA: TGTGCCTGGACCTGGGGGGGGGCTTGGGAAGCTTTCTTT.